Many counts were recorded for the clone carrying this T cell receptor beta chain. Its antigen is currently unknown. Unique molecular identifiers (one per individual cDNA molecule) were attached. TCRdb re-called the 5' RACE reads through MiXCR, storing one row per CDR3 protein. The sample consists of some 45,000 distinct CDR3 sequences, around 6.3% of them appearing once. The data derive from a study of early T cells in non-severe SARS-CoV-2 infection. Study-wide findings and caveats: Matching results from VDJdb favored anti-spike CD8 responses, leaving private and CD4 specificities undetected.

The CDR3 length is 13 residues. In germline, CDR1 is MNHEY, CDR2 SMNVEV (reference sequence). V was cut by 4 bases and J by 3 bases, with 7 bases left in between. The chain joins TRBV27 to TRBJ1-5; weak D call: TRBD1 (5 bases). Here the sequenced sample was whole blood, taken at baseline. This TCR was sampled from an adult who was a healthcare worker with PCR-confirmed SARS-CoV-2 infection or an uninfected control (not recorded which). The chain's CDR3 is CASSWGFNQPQHF. Here the CDR3 DNA reads TGTGCCAGCAGTTGGGGGTTCAATCAGCCCCAGCATTTT.